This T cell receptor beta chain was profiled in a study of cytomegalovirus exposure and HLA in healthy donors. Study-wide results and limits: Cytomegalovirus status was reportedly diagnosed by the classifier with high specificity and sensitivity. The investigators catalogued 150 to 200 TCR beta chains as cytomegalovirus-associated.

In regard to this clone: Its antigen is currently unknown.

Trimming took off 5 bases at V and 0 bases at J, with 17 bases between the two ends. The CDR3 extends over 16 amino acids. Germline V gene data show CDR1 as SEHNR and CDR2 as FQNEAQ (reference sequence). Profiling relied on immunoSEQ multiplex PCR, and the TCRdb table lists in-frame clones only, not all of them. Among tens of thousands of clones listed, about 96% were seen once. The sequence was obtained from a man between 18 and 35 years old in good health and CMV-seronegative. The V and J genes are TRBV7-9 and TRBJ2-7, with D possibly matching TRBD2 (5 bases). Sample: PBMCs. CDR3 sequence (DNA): TGTGCCAGCAGCCCCTTTCCGAGCGGCCCCTCCTACGAGCAGTACTTC. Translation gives CASSPFPSGPSYEQYF.